This T cell receptor (beta chain) was recorded in a study of blood T cells in healthy people across ages. Caucasian individuals from Russia who were healthy and aged roughly 6 to 95 acted as donors. Germline lookup yields CDR1 SNHLY and CDR2 FYNNEI. Trimming cost V 5 bases and J 0 bases, with 17 bases left between them. The CDR3 has 16 amino acids. The sample holds a few counts of this clonotype. Alongside a J-beta primer mix, a sample-barcoded 5' primer served in a second PCR lasting roughly 6 to 12 cycles. TCRdb reprocessed the 5' RACE reads with MiXCR, giving one entry per CDR3 protein. This table holds over 950,000 distinct CDR3 sequences, under 40% found once.

The receptor comes from a man aged 18 to 35 in good health. J is TRBJ2-7 and V is TRBV2; perhaps TRBD1 as D (6 bases). The sequenced sample was blood. This CDR3 reads CASSRLDRKDSYEQYF. CDR3 sequence (DNA): TGTGCCAGCAGTAGGCTGGACAGAAAAGACTCCTACGAGCAGTACTTC.